Below are 18 T cell receptor beta chains sequenced from a single sample in a study of cytomegalovirus exposure and HLA in healthy donors. The primer mix had 60 Vbeta and 13 Jbeta primers. The method was immunoSEQ multiplex PCR; TCRdb's version includes in-frame clones alone and lacks a portion of them. The table includes approximately 80,000 clones, roughly 70% detected once. The source material was PBMCs. Receptors originate from a man between 25 and 39 years old in good health and CMV-seropositive.

The chain recombines TRBV19 with TRBJ2-7; a possible D gene is TRBD1 (5 bases). The CDR3 has 14 residues. The germline CDR1 and CDR2 sequences are LNHDA and SQIVND (reference sequence). With 6 bases removed from V and 6 bases from J, the gap between germline ends came to 18 bases. DNA of the CDR3: TGTGCCAGTAGGGGCGGTGGGGCAGGGTCCGAGCAGTACTTC. Translated, it gives CASRGGGAGSEQYF.

The chain recombines TRBV7-7 with TRBJ2-2, with no clear D. This CDR3 contains 10 residues. Looked up from germline, CDR1 is SSHAT and CDR2 is FNYEAQ (reference sequence). CDR3 amino acids: CAIDTGELFF. The CDR3 coding sequence is TGTGCTATAGACACCGGGGAGCTGTTTTTT.

The chain recombines TRBV2 with TRBJ1-4, with D possibly TRBD1 on 5 matching bases. This CDR3 has 15 amino acids. CDR1 and CDR2 from the germline V gene are SNHLY and FYNNEI. With 5 bases removed from V and 7 bases from J, the gap between germline ends came to 17 bases. The CDR3 protein is CASSQEGTRSEKLFF. As DNA, the CDR3 is TGTGCCAGCAGTCAGGAGGGGACTAGGAGTGAAAAACTGTTTTTT.

The chain employs TRBV5-4 and TRBJ2-7; TRBD2 aligns across 7 bases. CDR1 and CDR2 from the germline V gene are SGHNT and YYREEE (reference sequence). This CDR3 has 14 residues. V shed 9 bases, J shed 2 bases, and the junction held 11 bases outside the gene matches. DNA of the CDR3: TGTGCCATGCGAAGGCGGGAGCTTACCTACGAGCAGTACTTC. Protein: CAMRRRELTYEQYF.

The chain employs TRBV19 and TRBJ2-1; TRBD1 matches 9 bases. CDR3 length: 17 residues. Looked up from germline, CDR1 is LNHDA and CDR2 is SQIVND (reference sequence). Trimming removed 6 bases from V and 7 bases from J; junction bases left unmatched: 16. Here the CDR3 reads CASSSTPSGQGKNEQFF. CDR3 nucleotides: TGTGCCAGTAGCTCCACCCCTTCGGGACAGGGTAAGAATGAGCAGTTCTTC.

The chain carries TRBV5-8 and TRBJ1-5; D may be TRBD1 (5 bases). The germline gives CDR1 SGHTS, CDR2 YDEGEE. The CDR3 length is 14 residues. Trimming took off 3 bases at V and 7 bases at J, with 14 bases between the two ends. CDR3 protein: CASSSAGQEQPQHF. DNA for the CDR3: TGTGCCAGCAGCTCTGCAGGGCAAGAACAGCCCCAGCATTTT.

This clone was observed a few times. This sequence joins TRBV6-5 and TRBJ2-5; 7 nucleotides align to TRBD1. Trimming at V came to 6 bases and at J to 2 bases, leaving 6 bases not matched to a gene. The germline gives CDR1 MNHEY, CDR2 SVGAGI. The CDR3 length is 14 residues. This chain's CDR3 is CASSSGTEQETQYF. The DNA of the CDR3 is TGTGCCAGCAGCTCCGGGACAGAACAAGAGACCCAGTACTTC.

This clone came up a few times. The chain is built from TRBV11-2 and TRBJ1-1; 12 nucleotides align to TRBD1. Germline lookup yields CDR1 SGHAT and CDR2 FQNNGV. J gave up 6 bases and V 2 bases, and 10 bases lay outside the gene matches. This CDR3 spans 17 amino acids. As DNA, the CDR3 is TGTGCCAGCAGCTTAAGGGCTGCGGGACAGGGGGCGCCTGAAGCTTTCTTT. It specifies CASSLRAAGQGAPEAFF.

This clone has a single count. V usage is TRBV6-6 and J usage is TRBJ2-3; D remains ambiguous. V was cut by 6 bases and J by 9 bases, with 13 bases left in between. Germline values: CDR1 MNHNY, CDR2 SVGAGI (reference sequence). This CDR3 comprises 12 residues. The CDR3, as DNA: TGTGCCAGCAGCCCCCGGGTAGGCACGCAGTATTTT. It yields the protein CASSPRVGTQYF.

The rearrangement joins TRBV4-3 to TRBJ2-7, with D possibly being TRBD2 (6 bases). With 4 bases removed from V and 1 base from J, the gap between germline ends came to 14 bases. The CDR3 contains 15 residues. From germline, CDR1 is LGHNA and CDR2 YSLEER. The CDR3, as DNA: TGCGCCAGCAGCCTAGGGAGGCCAGGGTCCTACGAGCAGTACTTC. Protein: CASSLGRPGSYEQYF.

The chain uses TRBV15 and TRBJ2-1; the match to TRBD1 covers 7 bases. This CDR3 spans 16 amino acids. The V segment lost 2 bases and the J segment 0 bases; nucleotides outside the gene matches: 4. Germline lookup yields CDR1 LNHNV and CDR2 YYDKDF (reference sequence). The CDR3 bases are TGTGCCACCAGCAGAACTGGGACAGCCTCCTACAATGAGCAGTTCTTC. Its protein product is CATSRTGTASYNEQFF. Full variable domain (rest looked up from reference TRBV15 and TRBJ2-1): DAMVIQNPRYQVTQFGKPVTLSCSQTLNHNVMYWYQQKSSQAPKLLFHYYDKDFNNEADTPDNFQSRRPNTSFCFLDIRSPGLGDTAMYLCATSRTGTASYNEQFFGPGTRLTVL.

This chain joins TRBV4-2 and TRBJ2-7, with D perhaps matching TRBD1 (6 bases). This CDR3 region has 12 residues. CDR1 and CDR2 (germline): LGHNA, YNFKEQ. The germline V and J ends were trimmed by 1 base and 7 bases, with 8 bases remaining between them. CDR3 in amino acids: CASSQGRGEQYF. CDR3 in DNA: TGTGCCAGCAGCCAAGGTAGGGGGGAGCAGTACTTC.

The chain couples TRBV7-9 to TRBJ2-7; D is possibly TRBD1 (6 bases). The CDR3 has 14 residues. Trimming removed 4 bases at V and 3 bases at J, with 13 bases between. CDR1 and CDR2 from the germline V gene are SEHNR and FQNEAQ (reference sequence). The CDR3 is CASSSSPDSYEQYF. CDR3 in DNA: TGTGCCAGCAGCTCCTCCCCGGACAGCTACGAGCAGTACTTC.

About this clone: One end of the junction is discordant with germline, which a read error may explain. The rearrangement joins TRBV19 to TRBJ1-5; weak D call: TRBD1 (6 bases). The germline CDR1 and CDR2 sequences are LNHDA and SQIVND (reference sequence). CDR3 length: 14 residues. CDR3 amino acids: CASSIEGAHQPQNF. In DNA, the CDR3 is TGTGCCAGTAGTATAGAGGGGGCCCATCAGCCCCAGAATTTT.

The chain combines TRBV4-1 with TRBJ1-1; a weak D match, TRBD1 (5 bases). CDR1 and CDR2 (germline): MGHRA, YSYEKL. The V gene lost 4 bases and the J gene lost 4 bases, with 16 bases spanning the gap. The CDR3 runs 15 residues. CDR3 nucleotide sequence: TGCGCCAGCAGCCCTGCGGGCGCGGGGGGCACTGAAGCTTTCTTT. Translated, it gives CASSPAGAGGTEAFF.

The chain combines TRBV7-3 with TRBJ1-2; possible D gene TRBD1, 5 bases. Trimming stripped 5 bases from V and 7 bases from J, with 20 bases between. The CDR3 extends over 15 amino acids. The V gene's germline CDR1 is SGHTA and CDR2 FQGTGA. The CDR3 DNA reads as TGTGCCAGCAGCCCCGGGGCAGGGAGGTTAGGTGGCTACACCTTC. Its protein product is CASSPGAGRLGGYTF.

This clone turned up a few times. This chain links TRBV6-5 with TRBJ2-2; D gene ambiguous. CDR1 and CDR2 from the germline V gene are MNHEY and SVGAGI. Trimming cost V 0 bases and J 5 bases, with 4 bases left between them. This CDR3 spans 13 amino acids. This chain's CDR3 is CASSYSTTGELFF. The CDR3 DNA follows: TGTGCCAGCAGTTACTCGACAACCGGGGAGCTGTTTTTT.

This chain uses TRBV10-3 with TRBJ1-1, with TRBD1 matching 7 bases. Unmatched junction bases numbered 12, after V lost 11 bases and J lost 6 bases. The CDR3 is 13 amino acids. CDR1 and CDR2 from the germline V gene are ENHRY and SYGVKD. CDR3 nucleotides: TGTGCCTCCAAGGAGGGGGCAATCCCTGAAGCTTTCTTT. This encodes CASKEGAIPEAFF.